These 9 T cell receptor beta chains originate from one sample sequenced in a study of blood T cell repertoires in COVID-19. Sequenced by immunoSEQ multiplex PCR; TCRdb stores in-frame clones only, minus some. The profile shows some 200,000 clones, roughly 79% of them singletons. The sample was peripheral blood. These receptors originate from a woman aged 40-49 years with COVID-19, enrolled during active disease.

The chain carries TRBV10-1 and TRBJ1-1; D is unclear. Germline V gene sequence: CDR1 WNHNN, CDR2 SYGVQD (reference sequence). V was trimmed by 3 bases and J by 6 bases, leaving 11 bases between them. This CDR3 has 13 amino acids. Here the CDR3 reads CASSEETRAEAFF. Here the CDR3 DNA reads TGCGCCAGCAGTGAAGAAACTCGCGCTGAAGCTTTCTTT.

The chain joins TRBV11-1 to TRBJ1-1; D possibly corresponds to TRBD1 (5 bases). This CDR3 is built from 15 residues. Trimming removed 5 bases at V and 0 bases at J, with 13 bases between. The V gene's germline CDR1 is SGHAT and CDR2 FQDESV (reference sequence). Here the CDR3 reads CASSPRGWVNTEAFF. DNA of the CDR3: TGTGCCAGCAGCCCAAGGGGTTGGGTGAACACTGAAGCTTTCTTT.

This chain links TRBV13 with TRBJ1-6, with D tentatively TRBD1 (6 bases). CDR1 and CDR2 from the germline V gene are PRHDT and FYEKMQ (reference sequence). V was clipped by 2 bases and J by 3 bases, with 8 bases between them. CDR3 size: 15 residues. As DNA, the CDR3 is TGTGCCAGCAGCTTACGGACAGACTATAATTCACCCCTCCACTTT. It translates to CASSLRTDYNSPLHF.

The gene calls are TRBV29-1 and TRBJ1-1; 7 nucleotides align to TRBD1. Losses at the gene ends were 3 bases for V and 11 bases for J; bases not matched to a gene: 12. Germline loops: CDR1 SQVTM, CDR2 ANQGSEA. This CDR3 is built from 13 residues. Written as DNA, the CDR3 is TGCAGCGTTGATAAGGGACAGTCGAACAGGGCTTTCTTT. As protein: CSVDKGQSNRAFF.

V gene TRBV5-1 combines with J gene TRBJ2-7; 7 bases map to TRBD1. There are 16 residues in the CDR3. Per the germline V gene, CDR1 is SGHRS and CDR2 is YFSETQ. V trimming: 2 bases; J trimming: 2 bases; junction bases outside the gene matches: 10. CDR3 region: CASSFSPGDSTYEQYF. Here the CDR3 DNA reads TGCGCCAGCAGCTTTTCCCCCGGGGACAGTACCTACGAGCAGTACTTC.

In this sample, this clone turned up a few times. The gene calls are TRBV7-6 and TRBJ1-2; possible D gene TRBD1, 5 bases. With 2 bases removed from V and 7 bases from J, the gap between germline ends came to 5 bases. This CDR3 spans 11 amino acids. Germline CDR1 reads SGHVS; CDR2 reads FNYEAQ. The CDR3 DNA is TGTGCCAGCAGCTTACAGGGTGGCTACACCTTC. As protein: CASSLQGGYTF.

The gene calls are TRBV30 and TRBJ1-4; 7 nucleotides match TRBD1. The germline V gene has CDR1 GTSNPN and CDR2 SVGIG (reference sequence). The CDR3 has 14 amino acids. The trim removed 4 bases at V and 5 bases at J, leaving 7 bases unmatched. The CDR3 DNA sequence: TGTGCCTGGACCACAGGGGACGTGAATGAAAAACTGTTTTTT. Protein product: CAWTTGDVNEKLFF.

The V and J genes are TRBV19 and TRBJ1-2, with D uncertain. The CDR3 loop spans 13 amino acids. V was trimmed by 9 bases and J by 1 base, leaving 12 bases between them. Germline CDR1 and CDR2: LNHDA and SQIVND (reference sequence). This CDR3 reads CASREGLNYGYTF. CDR3 sequence (DNA): TGTGCCAGCCGGGAAGGGCTTAACTATGGCTACACCTTC.

This clone was recorded many times. The chain is built from TRBV10-1 and TRBJ1-1, with unresolved D. Germline values: CDR1 WNHNN, CDR2 SYGVQD (reference sequence). The CDR3 consists of 14 residues. V was cut by 2 bases and J by 5 bases, with 12 bases left in between. The CDR3 nucleotides are TGCGCCAGCAGTGAGGAGAGGGCTGGAACTGAAGCTTTCTTT. Amino acids: CASSEERAGTEAFF.